Listed below are T cell receptor beta chains from one sample, sequenced in a study of chemoradiotherapy in HPV16-positive cancers. Assay used: immunoSEQ multiplex PCR; TCRdb lists only in-frame clones, some missing. The sample holds 30,000 to 40,000 clones; around four fifths are singletons and the top ten take about 4.1%. The sequenced sample was blood, obtained from a patient who underwent chemoradiotherapy. These receptors were obtained from a human donor with HPV-associated anogenital cancer. CDR3s include the opening cysteine and the closing phenylalanine or tryptophan. Fields, in order: clone size, J gene, V gene, D gene, CDR3 DNA, CDR3 protein. A D gene is named only where the DNA matches it firmly. Clone size is stated in some rows and not others, as once, few, many or a class when expanded.

>NA|TRBJ2-5|TRBV5-1|TRBD1
TGCGCCAGCAGCCATGGACAGGGGCAAGAGACCCAGTACTTC
CASSHGQGQETQYF
>NA|TRBJ2-1|TRBV9|TRBD2
TGTGCCAGCAGCGTAGCTACGACGGGGGGGCCTTATGAGCAGTTCTTC
CASSVATTGGPYEQFF
>NA|TRBJ2-7|TRBV6-1|NA
TGTGCCAGCAGTCAGCATTCCTACGAGCAGTACTTC
CASSQHSYEQYF
>NA|TRBJ2-1|TRBV20-1|NA
TGCAGTGCTACCTGGGGGAATGAGCAGTTCTTC
CSATWGNEQFF
>NA|TRBJ1-5|TRBV7-2|TRBD1
TGTGCCAGCAGCTTAGACGGACAGGGGAGAGCCCAGCATTTT
CASSLDGQGRAQHF
>once|TRBJ2-2|TRBV9|NA
TGTGCCAGCAGCGTAGCAGTAGGGACCACCGGGGAGCTGTTTTTT
CASSVAVGTTGELFF
>NA|TRBJ1-5|TRBV27|TRBD1
TGTGCCAGTCGGACAGGGGACGGTCAGCCCCAGCATTTT
CASRTGDGQPQHF
>NA|TRBJ1-2|TRBV4-2|TRBD1
TGTGCCAGCAGCCCGACAGGGAAAAACTATGGCTACACCTTC
CASSPTGKNYGYTF
>NA|TRBJ1-5|TRBV6-1|NA
TGTGCCAGCAGTGAACCGGGGATTAGCAATCAGCCCCAGCATTTT
CASSEPGISNQPQHF
>NA|TRBJ1-3|TRBV5-1|NA
TGCGCCAGCAGCTTGAGCACTGGAAACACCATATATTTT
CASSLSTGNTIYF
>NA|TRBJ1-5|TRBV28|NA
TGTGCCAGCAGAAACCTCGGGACGGTCAATCAGCCCCAGCATTTT
CASRNLGTVNQPQHF
>NA|TRBJ1-2|TRBV29-1|TRBD1
TGCAGCGTTGGGGGAATTCCCGGGACAGCTAACTATGGCTACACCTTC
CSVGGIPGTANYGYTF
>NA|TRBJ2-3|TRBV16|NA
TGTGCCAGCAGCCAAAGTTCCCGGGGGGCACGGACAGATACGCAGTATTTT
CASSQSSRGARTDTQYF
>NA|TRBJ2-7|TRBV7-9|NA
TGTGCCAGCAGCGCGACGGCCTCCAACTACGAGCAGTACTTC
CASSATASNYEQYF
>NA|TRBJ2-1|TRBV11-2|NA
TGTGCCAGCAGCCCGGGACCTACCGGCAATGAGCAGTTCTTC
CASSPGPTGNEQFF
>NA|TRBJ1-1|TRBV7-9|NA
TGTGCCAGCAACCCCGGGGTCCCTTCTGAAGCTTTCTTT
CASNPGVPSEAFF
>NA|TRBJ2-7|TRBV5-5|NA
TGTGCCAGCAGCTTGTCTCGGGGAAAGTCCTACGAGCAGTACTTC
CASSLSRGKSYEQYF